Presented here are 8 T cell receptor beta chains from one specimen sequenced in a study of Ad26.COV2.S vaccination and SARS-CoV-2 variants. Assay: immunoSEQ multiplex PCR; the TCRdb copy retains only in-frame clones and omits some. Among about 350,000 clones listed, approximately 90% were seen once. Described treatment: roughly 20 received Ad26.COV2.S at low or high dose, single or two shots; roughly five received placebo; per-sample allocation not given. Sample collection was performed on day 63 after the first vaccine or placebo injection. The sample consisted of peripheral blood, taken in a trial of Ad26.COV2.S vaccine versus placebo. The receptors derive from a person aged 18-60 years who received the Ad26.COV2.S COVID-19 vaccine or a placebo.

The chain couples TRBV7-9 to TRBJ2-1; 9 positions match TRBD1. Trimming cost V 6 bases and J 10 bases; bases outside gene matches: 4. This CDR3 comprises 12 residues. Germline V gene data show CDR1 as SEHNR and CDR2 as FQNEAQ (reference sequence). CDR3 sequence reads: CASSGQGKEQFF. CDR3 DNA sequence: TGTGCCAGCAGTGGACAGGGGAAAGAGCAGTTCTTC. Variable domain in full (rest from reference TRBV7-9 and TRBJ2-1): DTGVSQNPRHKITKRGQNVTFRCDPISEHNRLYWYRQTLGQGPEFLTYFQNEAQLEKSRLLSDRFSAERPKGSFSTLEIQRTEQGDSAMYLCASSGQGKEQFFGPGTRLTVL.

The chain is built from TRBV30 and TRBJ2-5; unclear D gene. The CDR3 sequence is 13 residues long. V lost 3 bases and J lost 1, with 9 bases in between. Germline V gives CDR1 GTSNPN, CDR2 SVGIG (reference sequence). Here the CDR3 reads CAWRSLAQETQYF. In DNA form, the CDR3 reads TGTGCCTGGAGAAGTCTGGCCCAAGAGACCCAGTACTTC. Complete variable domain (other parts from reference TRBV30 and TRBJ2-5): SQTIHQWPATLVQPVGSPLSLECTVEGTSNPNLYWYRQAAGRGLQLLFYSVGIGQISSEVPQNLSASRPQDRQFILSSKKLLLSDSGFYLCAWRSLAQETQYFGPGTRLLVL.

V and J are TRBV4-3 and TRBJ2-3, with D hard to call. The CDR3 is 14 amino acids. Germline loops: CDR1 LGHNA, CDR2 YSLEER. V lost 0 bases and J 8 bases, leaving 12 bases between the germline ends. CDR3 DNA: TGCGCCAGCAGCCAAGACCTCGACGTTTCTACGCAGTATTTT. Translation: CASSQDLDVSTQYF.

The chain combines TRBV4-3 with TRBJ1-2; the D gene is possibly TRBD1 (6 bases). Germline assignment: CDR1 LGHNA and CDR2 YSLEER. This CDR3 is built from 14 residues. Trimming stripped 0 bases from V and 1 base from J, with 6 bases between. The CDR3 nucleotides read TGCGCCAGCAGCCAAGAGGACAGTAACTATGGCTACACCTTC. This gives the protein CASSQEDSNYGYTF.

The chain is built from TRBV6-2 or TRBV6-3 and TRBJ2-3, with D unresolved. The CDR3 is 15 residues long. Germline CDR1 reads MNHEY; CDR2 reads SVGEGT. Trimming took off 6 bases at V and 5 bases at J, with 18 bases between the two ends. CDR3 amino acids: CASSQVLGWKDTQYF. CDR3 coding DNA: TGTGCCAGCAGCCAGGTTCTGGGTTGGAAAGATACGCAGTATTTT.

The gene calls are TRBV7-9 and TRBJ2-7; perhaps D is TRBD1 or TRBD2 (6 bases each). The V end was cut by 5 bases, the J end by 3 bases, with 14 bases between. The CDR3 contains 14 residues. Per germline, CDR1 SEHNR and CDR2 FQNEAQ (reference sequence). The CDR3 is CASSPPGADYEQYF. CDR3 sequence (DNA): TGTGCCAGCAGCCCGCCGGGGGCCGACTACGAGCAGTACTTC.

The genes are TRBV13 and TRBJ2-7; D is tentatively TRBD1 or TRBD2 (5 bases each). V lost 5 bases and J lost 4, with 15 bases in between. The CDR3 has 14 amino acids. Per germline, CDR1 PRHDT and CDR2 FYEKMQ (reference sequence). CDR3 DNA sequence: TGTGCCAGCAGCCCCCGGGAAGGGGATTACGAGCAGTACTTC. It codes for CASSPREGDYEQYF.

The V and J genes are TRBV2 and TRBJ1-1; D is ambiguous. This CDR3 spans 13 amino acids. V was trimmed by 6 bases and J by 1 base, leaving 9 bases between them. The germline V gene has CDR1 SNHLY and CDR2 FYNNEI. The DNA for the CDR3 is TGTGCCAGCAGGACGGACGGGAACACTGAAGCTTTCTTT. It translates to CASRTDGNTEAFF.